These 2 T cell receptor beta chains were all obtained from the same sample, sequenced in a study of OX40 agonist ivuxolimab in advanced cancers. Sequenced by immunoSEQ multiplex PCR; TCRdb stores in-frame clones only, minus some. The data hold tens of thousands of clones, with under 85% observed a single time. The sequences come from CD4+ or CD8+ T cells sorted from blood, collected in a trial of the OX40 agonist ivuxolimab. Receptors were obtained from an adult with an advanced solid tumor such as melanoma, head and neck, liver or kidney cancer.

The gene calls are TRBV4-3 and TRBJ2-5; D is possibly TRBD1 (6 bases). CDR1 is LGHNA, CDR2 YSLEER, per germline. The germline V and J ends were trimmed by 4 bases and 5 bases, with 11 bases remaining between them. CDR3 length: 13 amino acids. CDR3 coding DNA: TGCGCCAGCAGCCCAACAGGGTGGGAGACCCAGTACTTC. This codes for CASSPTGWETQYF.

The chain joins TRBV9 to TRBJ2-7, with unresolved D. V shed 1 base and J shed 4 bases, with 15 bases lying between them. The CDR3 covers 15 residues. CDR1 and CDR2 from the germline V gene are SGDLS and YYNGEE. The CDR3 spells CASSVNGLNGYEQYF. CDR3 coding DNA: TGTGCCAGCAGCGTAAATGGCTTGAATGGTTACGAGCAGTACTTC.